What follows are 11 T cell receptor beta chains derived from one specimen sequenced in a study of CD8 T cells in ankylosing spondylitis. TCRdb used MiXCR to reprocess the 5' RACE reads, holding one entry per CDR3 protein. The sample holds 200,000 to 300,000 distinct CDR3 sequences, 8% to 9.5% seen once. Sample: blood, either unsorted or a sorted T cell fraction (not recorded which). These receptors were collected from a male donor with ankylosing spondylitis or in good health (not recorded which).

This clonotype was seen at least ten times. V and J are TRBV11-2 and TRBJ2-1, with 11 bases aligning to TRBD2. The CDR3 spans 15 residues. Germline assignment: CDR1 SGHAT and CDR2 FQNNGV. Trimming cost V 5 bases and J 8 bases; bases outside gene matches: 8. The CDR3 loop is CASSVLAGVGHEQFF. In DNA, the CDR3 is TGTGCCAGCAGCGTACTAGCGGGAGTTGGCCATGAGCAGTTCTTC.

This clonotype was recorded many times. This sequence joins TRBV20-1 and TRBJ2-1; 11 positions agree with TRBD2. This CDR3 spans 16 amino acids. Germline CDR1 and CDR2: DFQATT and SNEGSKA (reference sequence). V lost 2 bases and J lost 2; bases outside the gene matches: 5. CDR3 in amino acids: CSARKLAGGPYNEQFF. CDR3 bases: TGCAGTGCTAGAAAGCTAGCGGGGGGTCCCTACAATGAGCAGTTCTTC.

In its sample, this clonotype was seen many times. The V and J genes are TRBV3-1 and TRBJ2-1; 8 bases match TRBD2. CDR3 length: 15 residues. Germline V CDR1 and CDR2: LGHDT, YNNKEL (reference sequence). V gave up 6 bases and J gave up 10 bases; unmatched junction bases: 14. The CDR3 is CASREAGAPGEEQFF. DNA of the CDR3: TGTGCCAGCAGAGAAGCGGGGGCCCCGGGGGAGGAGCAGTTCTTC.

This clonotype occurred many times. The J gene is TRBJ2-7, the V gene TRBV5-1; TRBD1 matches at 8 bases. V lost 3 bases, J lost 3 bases, and 2 bases stayed unmatched. The V gene's germline CDR1 is SGHRS and CDR2 YFSETQ. This CDR3 comprises 13 residues. CDR3 loop: CASSSGTGYEQYF. CDR3 nucleotide sequence: TGCGCCAGCAGCTCCGGGACAGGCTACGAGCAGTACTTC.

This clonotype appeared many times. V usage is TRBV20-1 and J usage is TRBJ2-2, with D maybe TRBD1 (5 bases). The CDR3 loop spans 14 amino acids. Germline V CDR1 and CDR2: DFQATT, SNEGSKA (reference sequence). With 1 base removed from V and 8 bases from J, the gap between germline ends came to 14 bases. CDR3 amino acids: CSARAGSKGGELFF. CDR3 nucleotides: TGCAGTGCTAGAGCCGGGTCCAAGGGGGGGGAGCTGTTTTTT.

The genes are TRBV7-9 and TRBJ2-7; 8 bases fit TRBD2. Germline values: CDR1 SEHNR, CDR2 FQNEAQ (reference sequence). The trim removed 5 bases at V and 4 bases at J, leaving 10 bases unmatched. The CDR3 runs 15 residues. The CDR3 region is CASSTPGLGSYEQYF. CDR3 sequence (DNA): TGTGCCAGCAGCACCCCGGGACTAGGGTCTTACGAGCAGTACTTC.

This clonotype was observed at least ten times. This chain links TRBV20-1 with TRBJ2-1; 12 nucleotides align to TRBD2. The J segment lost 4 bases and the V segment lost 5 bases, leaving 6 bases of the junction unmatched. The CDR3 is 15 residues long. Germline CDR1 DFQATT, CDR2 SNEGSKA (reference sequence). This chain's CDR3 is CSAVTSGGPYNEQFF. CDR3 coding DNA: TGCAGTGCTGTGACTAGCGGGGGCCCTTACAATGAGCAGTTCTTC.

The sample holds many counts of this clonotype. CDR3 bases: TGTGCCAGCAGCCAGGGGGCGCGGGGCGGGGAGCTGTTTTTT. This codes for CASSQGARGGELFF. The genes are TRBV7-3 and TRBJ2-2, with 8 bases lining up with TRBD1. The ends lost 5 bases at V and 7 bases at J; junction bases unmatched: 6. Germline V gene data show CDR1 as SGHTA and CDR2 as FQGTGA. The CDR3 covers 14 residues.

In its sample, this clonotype was seen a few times. The rearrangement links TRBV6-1 to TRBJ2-5; 8 nucleotides line up with TRBD2. Losses at the gene ends were 6 bases for V and 2 bases for J; bases not matched to a gene: 14. The length of the CDR3 is 17 residues. Germline CDR1 and CDR2: MNHNS and SASEGT. CDR3 amino acids: CASSPGLAGGLQETQYF. As DNA, the CDR3 is TGTGCCAGCAGCCCAGGACTAGCCGGAGGGCTACAAGAGACCCAGTACTTC.

In this sample, this clonotype turned up a few times. The chain employs TRBV19 and TRBJ1-2, with TRBD1 as a possible D gene (6 bases). This CDR3 comprises 14 residues. Germline CDR1 is LNHDA and CDR2 is SQIVND (reference sequence). The ends were cut back, 3 bases at V and 6 bases at J, with 14 bases in the middle. CDR3 amino acids: CASSIEAGVHGYTF. As DNA, the CDR3 is TGTGCCAGTAGTATCGAGGCAGGGGTCCATGGCTACACCTTC.

This clonotype was observed at least ten times. The chain combines TRBV20-1 with TRBJ2-1; 7 bases agree with TRBD2. V lost 3 bases to trimming and J lost 0 bases; unmatched junction nucleotides: 8. Germline CDR1 DFQATT, CDR2 SNEGSKA (reference sequence). This CDR3 has 16 amino acids. CDR3 sequence: CSARPRDYRSYNEQFF. The CDR3 DNA reads TGCAGTGCTAGGCCCCGGGACTACCGCTCCTACAATGAGCAGTTCTTC.